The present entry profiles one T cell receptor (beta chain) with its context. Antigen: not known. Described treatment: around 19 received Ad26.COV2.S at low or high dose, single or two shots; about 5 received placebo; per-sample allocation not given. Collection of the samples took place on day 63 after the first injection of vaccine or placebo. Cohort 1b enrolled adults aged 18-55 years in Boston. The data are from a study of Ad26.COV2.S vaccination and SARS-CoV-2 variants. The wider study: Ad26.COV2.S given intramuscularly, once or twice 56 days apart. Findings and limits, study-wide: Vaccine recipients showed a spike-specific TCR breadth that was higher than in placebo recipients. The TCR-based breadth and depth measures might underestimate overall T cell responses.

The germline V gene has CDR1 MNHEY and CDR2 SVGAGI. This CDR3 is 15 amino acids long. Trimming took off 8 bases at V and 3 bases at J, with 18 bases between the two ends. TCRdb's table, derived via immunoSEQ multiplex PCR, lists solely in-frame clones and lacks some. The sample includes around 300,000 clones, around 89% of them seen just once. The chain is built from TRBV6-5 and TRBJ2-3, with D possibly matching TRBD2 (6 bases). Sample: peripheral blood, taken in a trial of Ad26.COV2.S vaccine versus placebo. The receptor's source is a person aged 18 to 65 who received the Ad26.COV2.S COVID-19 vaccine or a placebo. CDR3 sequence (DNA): TGTGCCAGCGGGAACAGGAATCGGGGGACAGATACGCAGTATTTT. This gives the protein CASGNRNRGTDTQYF.